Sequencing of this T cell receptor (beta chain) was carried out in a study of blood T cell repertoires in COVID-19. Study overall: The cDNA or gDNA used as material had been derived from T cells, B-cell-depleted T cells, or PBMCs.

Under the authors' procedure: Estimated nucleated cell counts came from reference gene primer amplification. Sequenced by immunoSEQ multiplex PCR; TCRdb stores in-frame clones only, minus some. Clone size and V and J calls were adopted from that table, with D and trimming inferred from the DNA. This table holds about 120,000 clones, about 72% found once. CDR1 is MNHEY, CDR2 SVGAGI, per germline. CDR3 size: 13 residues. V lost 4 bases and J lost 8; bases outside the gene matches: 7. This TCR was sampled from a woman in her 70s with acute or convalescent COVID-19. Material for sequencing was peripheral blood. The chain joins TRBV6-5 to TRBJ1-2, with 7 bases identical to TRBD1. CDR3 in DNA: TGTGCCAGCAGTTCCGGACAGGCGGGGGGCTACACCTTC. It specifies CASSSGQAGGYTF.